This TCR beta chain was captured by sequencing in a study of T-cell memory formation after mild COVID-19. Notes on the study in general: The finding that pre-infection memory included some responding clones suggested that cross-reactive memory joined. Clones contracting day 15 to 85 were balanced CD4/CD8; later expanders leaned CD4+. Researchers could not confirm that second-wave clones peaking on day 37 targeted SARS-CoV-2.

5'RACE with constant-segment primers built TCRalpha and TCRbeta cDNA libraries with UMIs. TCRdb reprocessed the 5' RACE reads with MiXCR, giving one entry per CDR3 protein. Here the sample spans approximately 110,000 distinct CDR3 sequences, about 20% being singletons. Notes on this clonotype: Antigen unknown.

V lost 2 bases and J lost 4; bases outside the gene matches: 4. This CDR3 has 14 residues. Per the germline V gene, CDR1 is SGHKS and CDR2 is YYEKEE (reference sequence). J is TRBJ2-5 and V is TRBV5-5, with TRBD1 matching over 8 bases. Sequencing was done on a sample of PBMCs or a T cell subset sorted from them (not recorded which). The TCR sequence derives from a young man who had mild COVID-19 (a few samples of this study predate the infection). Cell type and time point are not known. This chain's CDR3 is CASSFRGPGETQYF. CDR3 DNA: TGTGCCAGCAGCTTCAGGGGGCCGGGAGAGACCCAGTACTTC.